The 23 T cell receptor beta chains presented below share a single source sample, sequenced in a study of tumor and adjacent non-tumor tissue in lung cancer. RNA was extracted from bulk tissue without any cell sorting. A modified ARM-PCR protocol with three rounds of nested PCR amplified TCRbeta. Using its own MiXCR run on the multiplex PCR reads, TCRdb lists one record per CDR3 protein. The sample lists 76,000 or so distinct CDR3 sequences; around 70% were seen once. The specimen sequenced was lung tumor tissue. These receptors originate from a woman in her 70s with non-small cell lung cancer.

This clonotype was counted ten times or more. The chain is built from TRBV29-1 and TRBJ1-4; D is unclear. The CDR3 runs 12 residues. Germline values: CDR1 SQVTM, CDR2 ANQGSEA. V was clipped by 5 bases and J by 2 bases, with 6 bases between them. The CDR3 region has the DNA TGCAGCGTTCCCGCCACTAATGAAAAACTGTTTTTT. As protein: CSVPATNEKLFF. The variable domain in full, with the rest retrieved from reference TRBV29-1 and TRBJ1-4, is SAVISQKPSRDICQRGTSLTIQCQVDSQVTMMFWYRQQPGQSLTLIATANQGSEATYESGFVIDKFPISRPNLTFSTLTVSNMSPEDSSIYLCSVPATNEKLFFGSGTQLSVL.

This clonotype appeared a single time. Germline and junction disagree at one end, which may indicate a read error. This chain uses TRBV29-1 with TRBJ2-2; no clear D. CDR1 and CDR2 (germline): SQVTM, ANQGSEA. The CDR3 runs 14 residues. CDR3 DNA: TGTGGCGTTAGGACCTCGGTGGGAACCGGGGAGCTGTTTTTT. It is translated as CGVRTSVGTGELFF.

This clonotype was picked up a small number of times. The junction does not match germline at one end; this may be a read error. V and J are TRBV20-1 and TRBJ1-1; TRBD1 might be the D (5 bases). From germline, CDR1 is DFQATT and CDR2 SNEGSKA (reference sequence). CDR3 length: 11 amino acids. DNA for the CDR3: TGCAATGCTAGAGGGGCTTTTGAAGCTTTCTTT. Translated, it gives CNARGAFEAFF.

Details on this clonotype: The conserved phenylalanine or tryptophan is not found at the CDR3 terminus, so this likely reflects a read error. This chain joins TRBV4-1 and TRBJ1-1; D gene uncertain. There are 15 residues in the CDR3. Germline CDR1 is MGHRA and CDR2 is YSYEKL. V was pared by 1 base and J by 0 bases, with 9 bases between. The CDR3 sequence is CASSQVPRMNTEAFI. DNA for the CDR3: TGCGCCAGCAGCCAAGTACCACGTATGAACACTGAAGCTTTCATT.

Concerning this clonotype: A much larger clone differs from this one at a single base, so this may be a read error. The chain uses TRBV10-2 and TRBJ2-7; 15 positions match TRBD2. Germline CDR1 WSHSY, CDR2 SAAADI. The CDR3 consists of 15 residues. CDR3 sequence reads: CASSESGLAGGVQRF. CDR3 sequence (DNA): TGCGCCAGCAGTGAATCCGGACTAGCGGGAGGGGTGCAGCGCTTC.

As concerns this clonotype: Germline is not matched at one junction end, which may reflect a read error. The rearrangement joins TRBV4-1 to TRBJ1-1; TRBD1 might be the D (5 bases). Looked up from germline, CDR1 is MGHRA and CDR2 is YSYEKL. The CDR3 is 16 amino acids. The CDR3, as DNA: TGCGTCAGCAGCCAACACCCTAAACAGGAGTACACTGAAGTTTTCTTT. Amino acid sequence: CVSSQHPKQEYTEVFF.

Regarding this clonotype: The junction departs from the called germline gene at one end, perhaps through a read error. The chain links TRBV10-2 to TRBJ1-1; D remains unclear. The CDR3 length is 12 residues. Germline CDR1 is WSHSY and CDR2 is SAAADI. The CDR3 loop reads CASIEGHTEAFF. The DNA for the CDR3 is TGCGCCAGCATAGAAGGGCACACCGAAGCTTTCTTT.

In its sample, this clonotype was seen once. This chain uses TRBV7-9 with TRBJ1-1, with D unclear. The germline CDR1 and CDR2 sequences are SEHNR and FQNEAQ (reference sequence). V dropped 1 base and J dropped 13 bases, with 40 bases sitting between them. The CDR3 spans 21 residues. The CDR3 DNA is TGTGCCAGCAGCTTAGTCCCCGGCACCGCGCGCCAAAGCCATATTAACACTGAAATTTTCTTT. Its translation is CASSLVPGTARQSHINTEIFF.

With regard to this clonotype: Given the absence of the conserved phenylalanine or tryptophan at the CDR3 end, a read error is likely. This sequence joins TRBV6-5 and TRBJ1-1; D gene ambiguous. The CDR3 is made up of 14 amino acids. The germline V gene has CDR1 MNHEY and CDR2 SVGAGI. In DNA, the CDR3 is TGTGTCAGCAGTTACACAACGGCAAACACTGAAGCTTTCTTA. Translation: CVSSYTTANTEAFL.

A few counts support this clonotype. This clone may be a read error of a much larger clone one base away. No conserved phenylalanine or tryptophan is present at the end of the CDR3, so a read error is the likely explanation. This chain's CDR3 is CAWRLQGNTGELFL. The CDR3 DNA reads as TGTGCCTGGAGGCTACAGGGGAACACCGGGGAGCTGTTTCTT. The rearrangement joins TRBV30 to TRBJ2-2; D is perhaps TRBD1 (6 bases). The germline CDR1 and CDR2 sequences are GTSNPN and SVGIG (reference sequence). V lost 3 bases and J lost 1, with 9 bases in between. The CDR3 is made up of 14 amino acids.

This clonotype was seen only a few times. One junction end does not reproduce the germline sequence, and a read error may be involved. V and J are TRBV11-1 and TRBJ2-1, with D unresolved. Germline V gene sequence: CDR1 SGHAT, CDR2 FQDESV (reference sequence). The CDR3 is 14 residues long. In nucleotides, the CDR3 is TGTGTCAGCAGCCCGCGCGAGGACCGCTATGAGCAGTTCTTC. Amino acids: CVSSPREDRYEQFF.

A remark on this clonotype: The junction shows a germline mismatch at one end, possibly a read error. The genes are TRBV6-1 and TRBJ1-1; tentatively, D is TRBD1 (5 bases). The CDR3 extends over 17 amino acids. Germline lookup yields CDR1 MNHNS and CDR2 SASEGT. CDR3 bases: TGTGCCAGCACTGAAATTGCTATGGGGGTGTCTGCCACCGAAGCTTTCTTT. Its translation: CASTEIAMGVSATEAFF.

The chain uses TRBV20-1 and TRBJ1-5; unclear D gene. The CDR3 loop spans 16 amino acids. Trimming stripped 0 bases from V and 0 bases from J, with 12 bases between. Looked up from germline, CDR1 is DFQATT and CDR2 is SNEGSKA (reference sequence). CDR3 DNA sequence: TGCAGTGCTAGAGATGCAATGGGGAATAGCAATCAGCCCCAGCATTTT. Protein: CSARDAMGNSNQPQHF.

Comments on this clonotype: One junction end does not reproduce the germline sequence, and a read error may be involved. V gene TRBV6-5 combines with J gene TRBJ1-2; no definite D call. Per germline, CDR1 MNHEY and CDR2 SVGAGI. The CDR3 length is 15 residues. The CDR3 sequence: CVSSYQLGFLHGYTF. In nucleotides, the CDR3 is TGTGTCAGCAGTTACCAGCTTGGTTTTCTCCATGGCTACACCTTC.

As to this clonotype: A much larger clone differs from this one at a single base, so this may be a read error. The chain employs TRBV24-1 and TRBJ1-5; D is unresolved. Deletions cut 4 bases from V and 0 bases from J, with 9 bases between. Looked up from germline, CDR1 is KGHDR and CDR2 is SFDVKD. The CDR3 has 15 residues. The DNA for the CDR3 is TGTGCCACCAGTGACCCATCTTATAGCAATCAGCCCCAGCATTTT. Its translation is CATSDPSYSNQPQHF.

With regard to this clonotype: The junction departs from germline at one end; a sequencing error may be responsible. The rearrangement links TRBV19 to TRBJ1-5; 7 bases line up with TRBD1. CDR1 LNHDA and CDR2 SQIVND come from the germline V gene (reference sequence). This CDR3 is built from 15 residues. The CDR3, as DNA: TGTGCCAGTACCGACAGGGTCTTGATGTATCAGCTCCAGCATTTT. Amino acid sequence: CASTDRVLMYQLQHF.

Of note for this clonotype: Mismatch with germline at one junction end may stem from a read error. This sequence joins TRBV12-3 or TRBV12-4 and TRBJ2-7; D may be TRBD1 (5 bases). The CDR3 runs to 15 residues. CDR3 sequence reads: CVSSLIWTPPYEQCF. The CDR3, as DNA: TGTGTCAGCAGTTTGATATGGACACCTCCCTACGAGCAGTGTTTC.

This clonotype was recorded many times. This chain connects TRBV6-5 to TRBJ1-6, with a possible D match to TRBD1 (5 bases). V lost 7 bases and J lost 5, with 12 bases in between. The V gene's germline CDR1 is MNHEY and CDR2 SVGAGI. The CDR3 runs to 14 residues. The CDR3 here is CASNRQRNNSPLHF. The CDR3 nucleotides are TGTGCCAGCAATAGACAGCGCAATAATTCACCCCTCCACTTT.

The rearrangement uses TRBV29-1 and TRBJ2-3; possibly TRBD2 for D (6 bases). This CDR3 comprises 14 residues. Germline V gives CDR1 SQVTM, CDR2 ANQGSEA. Trimming took off 5 bases at V and 6 bases at J, with 18 bases between the two ends. CDR3 in DNA: TGCAGCGTTAGGGACTTTCAACACCGGGATACGCAGTATTTT. This sequence encodes CSVRDFQHRDTQYF.

On this clonotype itself: Relative to the germline gene, one junction end is altered; a read error may explain this. This chain uses TRBV5-1 with TRBJ2-1, with 16 bases lining up with TRBD2. In germline, CDR1 is SGHRS, CDR2 YFSETQ. The CDR3 sequence is 16 residues long. CDR3 protein: CANSPGTSGRADEQFF. The CDR3 region has the DNA TGCGCCAACAGCCCAGGGACTAGCGGGAGGGCCGATGAGCAGTTCTTC.

About this clonotype itself: Relative to the germline gene, one junction end is altered; a read error may explain this. V and J are TRBV29-1 and TRBJ1-4, with D tentatively TRBD1 (6 bases). The germline V gene encodes CDR1 SQVTM and CDR2 ANQGSEA. This CDR3 spans 14 amino acids. Written as DNA, the CDR3 is TGCAACGTCGGAGAGGGGGGGACTAATGAAAAACTGCTTTTT. Its protein product is CNVGEGGTNEKLLF. The entire variable domain, with the rest obtained from reference TRBV29-1 and TRBJ1-4, is as follows: SAVISQKPSRDICQRGTSLTIQCQVDSQVTMMFWYRQQPGQSLTLIATANQGSEATYESGFVIDKFPISRPNLTFSTLTVSNMSPEDSSIYLCNVGEGGTNEKLLFGSGTQLSVL.

With regard to this clonotype: A much larger clone lies a single base off, so this may be a read error. The chain has TRBV28 and TRBJ2-7; D unclear. Germline-derived CDR1 and CDR2 are MDHEN and SYDVKM. This CDR3 is built from 11 residues. CDR3 sequence (DNA): TGTGCCAGCAGTTTTATGACCGAGCGGTACTTC. Protein sequence: CASSFMTERYF.

Comment on this clonotype: The junction and the germline gene differ at one end; a read error may be behind it. The chain joins TRBV5-1 to TRBJ2-5; unclear D gene. The CDR3 totals 14 residues. Germline V lookup: CDR1 SGHRS, CDR2 YFSETQ. CDR3 protein: CTRSLVSLVETQYF. In DNA, the CDR3 is TGCACCAGGAGCTTGGTATCCCTCGTAGAGACCCAGTACTTT.